This T cell receptor (beta chain) was sequenced during a study of vaccination effects on CD4 cells after COVID-19. Here immunoSEQ multiplex PCR was the method, and the copy in TCRdb shows in-frame clones only, minus some. The data show tens of thousands of clones, around 74% seen once. This clone was observed a single time. Its cognate antigen is unknown. Regarding the study as a whole: Marked clonal contraction of both clone types appeared late after vaccination. The study got few convalescent patients and did not collect any early post-infection timepoints.

Before sequencing took place, the ViraFEST assay used viral peptide pools to expand antigen-specific CD4+ T cells. Upon completion of around eleven days in culture, CD4+ T cells were isolated. None of these healthy vaccinees had been infected with SARS-CoV-2 before vaccination. Each culture had half its medium swapped for IL-2 medium on days 3 and 7. Germline CDR1 SNHLY, CDR2 FYNNEI. Trimming took off 10 bases at V and 6 bases at J, with 7 bases between the two ends. There are 10 residues in the CDR3. The sequence was obtained from a human donor who received a COVID-19 vaccine. Material: CD4+ T cells from PBMCs cultured with HCoV-NL63 spike peptides, obtained before COVID-19 vaccination. The V gene is TRBV2, the J gene TRBJ2-1, with D hard to call. CDR3 loop: CAIAVNEQFF. CDR3 DNA: TGTGCCATTGCGGTCAATGAGCAGTTCTTC.